Listed below are T cell receptor beta chains from one sample, sequenced in a study of T-cell memory formation after mild COVID-19. MiXCR, run by TCRdb on the 5' RACE reads, gives a single entry per CDR3 protein. The sample lists a few hundred thousand distinct CDR3 sequences, around a sixth occurring once. The sequencing sample was made of PBMCs or a T cell subset sorted from them (not recorded which). The receptor source for this set is a man between 18 and 29 years old who had mild COVID-19 (a few samples of this study predate the infection). Cell type and time point are not known. Each CDR3 is given with its conserved first and last residue. The order of the fields is D gene, J gene, clone size, V gene, CDR3 DNA, CDR3 protein. The D gene is left open where the match is weak. Size tells how often a clone was seen (once, few, many) or the class of an expanded clone, and some rows leave it out.

>TRBD1|TRBJ2-5|few|TRBV5-1
TGCGCCAGCAGCCATGTGCGGAGACAGGGACAAGAGACCCAGTACTTC
CASSHVRRQGQETQYF
>.|TRBJ2-3|few|TRBV6-5
TGTGCCAGCAGGTCCAGGGGGGGAACAGATACGCAGTATTTT
CASRSRGGTDTQYF
>TRBD2|TRBJ2-1|few|TRBV7-2
TGTGCCAGCAGCTGGACTAGCGGGGAGGATGAGCAGTTCTTC
CASSWTSGEDEQFF
>.|TRBJ2-5|few|TRBV5-1
TGCGCCAGCAGCTTTCGGGGGGCAATTAAGTTGGAGACCCAGTACTTC
CASSFRGAIKLETQYF
>.|TRBJ1-5|.|TRBV4-3
TGCGCCAGCAGCCAAGATGGTAAAGGGGAAATGCCCCAGCATTTT
CASSQDGKGEMPQHF
>.|TRBJ1-5|many|TRBV20-1
TGCAGTGCAGCCCTAAGTTGGCCCCAGCATTTT
CSAALSWPQHF
>TRBD1|TRBJ1-3|.|TRBV12-3/TRBV12-4
TGTGCCAGCAGTTTTTGGGACAGCTCTGGAAACACCATATATTTT
CASSFWDSSGNTIYF
>.|TRBJ2-1|.|TRBV9
TGTGCCAGCAGTGAGGCGCCTTATTACTCCAATGAGCAGTTCTTC
CASSEAPYYSNEQFF
>.|TRBJ1-3|few|TRBV2
TGTGCCAGCAGTAATTTTGGGGGCAGTGGAAACACCATATATTTT
CASSNFGGSGNTIYF
>.|TRBJ1-2|few|TRBV9
TGTGCCAGCAGCGTAGACACGTATGGCTACACCTTC
CASSVDTYGYTF
>TRBD2|TRBJ2-3|many|TRBV4-3
TGCGCCAGCAGCCAAGATACTAGCGGGGCAGATACGCAGTATTTT
CASSQDTSGADTQYF
>.|TRBJ2-5|.|TRBV20-1
TGCAGTGCAGCTGGGGCGGGGCTCGAAGAGACCCAGTACTTC
CSAAGAGLEETQYF
>TRBD1|TRBJ1-5|.|TRBV19
TGTGCCAGTAGTTCAAACAACGGACAGGGTGGATTTAGCAATCAGCCCCAGCATTTT
CASSSNNGQGGFSNQPQHF
>TRBD2|TRBJ2-5|few|TRBV7-7
TGTGCCAGCAGCTTGAGAGCGGGGTTGCCGTACCAAGAGACCCAGTACTTC
CASSLRAGLPYQETQYF
>.|TRBJ1-2|many|TRBV6-5
TGTGCCAGCAGTTACCTCCGGACGGGAGGTGGCTATGGCTACACCTTC
CASSYLRTGGGYGYTF
>.|TRBJ2-1|few|TRBV3-1
TGTGCCAGCAGCCAAGTGGGTCGTGTCAATGAGCAGTTCTTC
CASSQVGRVNEQFF
>.|TRBJ2-5|.|TRBV6-5
TGTGCCAGCAGTTACTCGACCGGGGGAGAGACCCAGTACTTC
CASSYSTGGETQYF
>.|TRBJ2-1|few|TRBV7-9
TGTGCCAGCAGCTTTCGGGATAGTAGGAGGAATGAGCAGTTCTTC
CASSFRDSRRNEQFF
>.|TRBJ1-4|many|TRBV7-6
TGTGCCAGCAGCTTACGGCCAGCGGCGGAAAAACTGTTTTTT
CASSLRPAAEKLFF
>.|TRBJ1-1|few|TRBV20-1
TGCAGTGCCCCTCATGAGGACAGGAACACTGAAGCTTTCTTT
CSAPHEDRNTEAFF
>.|TRBJ2-1|many|TRBV12-3/TRBV12-4
TGTGCCAGCAGTTTTGCCAGCTACAATGAGCAGTTCTTC
CASSFASYNEQFF
>TRBD1|TRBJ2-2|.|TRBV4-3
TGCGCCAGCAGCCAATCCGCCTCCGGGACAGGGGAAGCCGGGGAGCTGTTTTTT
CASSQSASGTGEAGELFF
>.|TRBJ2-5|few|TRBV5-1
TGCGCCAGCAGCTTGGACCCGGCGGTCCAAGAGACCCAGTACTTC
CASSLDPAVQETQYF
>.|TRBJ1-1|.|TRBV7-2
TGTGCCAGCACATTATTCGAGAGCACTGAAGCTTTCTTT
CASTLFESTEAFF
>.|TRBJ2-7|.|TRBV29-1
TGCAGCGTTGTGGATTACGAGCAGTACTTC
CSVVDYEQYF
>.|TRBJ2-3|.|TRBV7-6
TGTGCCAGCAGCGTCGGCCACACAGATACGCAGTATTTT
CASSVGHTDTQYF
>.|TRBJ2-3|.|TRBV5-4
TGTGCCAGCAGCGGAACTTCCCTCCCGCTCTCTAGCACAGATACGCAGTATTTT
CASSGTSLPLSSTDTQYF
>TRBD2|TRBJ2-3|.|TRBV7-8
TGTGCCAGCAGACGAACTAGCGGGGGGGCCGATACGCAGTATTTT
CASRRTSGGADTQYF
>.|TRBJ2-5|.|TRBV9
TGTGCCAGCAGCCTATCCGGGGGACAGATGCAGTACTTC
CASSLSGGQMQYF
>.|TRBJ2-3|few|TRBV6-5
TGTGCCAGCAAACCGAACTCGGGTTCTACGCAGTATTTT
CASKPNSGSTQYF
>.|TRBJ2-1|few|TRBV6-1
TGTGCCAGCAGAATTGGGTACGGGGTCAATGAGCAGTTCTTC
CASRIGYGVNEQFF
>.|TRBJ1-1|few|TRBV9
TGTGCCAGCAGCTCGGGACAAGGGTATGCGAAGAACACTGAAGCTTTCTTT
CASSSGQGYAKNTEAFF
>.|TRBJ2-7|few|TRBV5-1
TGCGCCAGCAGCTACGGAACCTACGAGCAGTACTTC
CASSYGTYEQYF
>.|TRBJ2-1|.|TRBV30
TGTGCCTGGGGAGGGGGCAATGAGCAGTTCTTC
CAWGGGNEQFF
>TRBD2|TRBJ2-1|.|TRBV27
TGTGCCAGCGCAAAAGGAGCTAGCGGGCGATACAATGAGCAGTTCTTC
CASAKGASGRYNEQFF
>.|TRBJ1-1|many|TRBV5-4
TGTGCCAGCAGCTCCAACACTGAAGCTTTCTTT
CASSSNTEAFF
>.|TRBJ2-6|few|TRBV5-1
TGCGCCAGCAGAAAGGGAACGCATGGGGCCAACGTCCTGACTTTC
CASRKGTHGANVLTF
>.|TRBJ2-2|.|TRBV5-1
TGCGCCAGCAGCTTGCAACAGTCCCTGAACACCGGGGAGCTGTTTTTT
CASSLQQSLNTGELFF
>.|TRBJ1-4|few|TRBV7-2
TGTGCCAGCAGCTTAGGGGTCATTGCAACTAATGAAAAACTGTTTTTT
CASSLGVIATNEKLFF
>TRBD2|TRBJ2-5|few|TRBV27
TGTGCCAGCAGTCGCTCTAGCGGCCAAGAGACCCAGTACTTC
CASSRSSGQETQYF
>TRBD2|TRBJ2-1|few|TRBV9
TGTGCCAGCACCCTAACTAGCGGGGGTCATAATGAGCAGTTCTTC
CASTLTSGGHNEQFF
>.|TRBJ2-5|few|TRBV7-6
TGTGCCAGCAGCTTGGGGGAGATCGGGACCCAGTACTTC
CASSLGEIGTQYF
>.|TRBJ2-1|few|TRBV18
TGTGCCAGCTCACCACCTAATCCTGAGCAGTTCTTC
CASSPPNPEQFF
>.|TRBJ1-4|few|TRBV2
TGTGCCAGCAGTTCGAAGGCGCCTGAAAAACTGTTTTTT
CASSSKAPEKLFF
>.|TRBJ2-3|few|TRBV4-3
TGCGCCAGCAGCCAAGGGACGGAGGGGACAGATACGCAGTATTTT
CASSQGTEGTDTQYF
>.|TRBJ1-3|.|TRBV5-1
TGCGCCAGCAGCTTATCACCTTATGGAAACACCATATATTTT
CASSLSPYGNTIYF
>.|TRBJ2-1|few|TRBV6-5
TGTGCCAGCAGTTACGGCGCAGCGGATGAGCAGTTCTTC
CASSYGAADEQFF
>.|TRBJ1-1|few|TRBV13
TGTGCCACCAAGTTAGGGAGTCTCGCTGAAGCTTTCTTT
CATKLGSLAEAFF
>.|TRBJ1-1|.|TRBV6-1
TGTGCCAGCAGGGGCAGGGGCCCTGAAGCTTTCTTT
CASRGRGPEAFF
>.|TRBJ2-7|.|TRBV5-1
TGCGCCAGCAGCTTGGGGCAGGGGTTTACCTACGAGCAGTACTTC
CASSLGQGFTYEQYF
>TRBD1|TRBJ2-5|.|TRBV5-1
TGCGCCAGCAGCGCCGGACAGGGGCCAGAGACCCAGTACTTC
CASSAGQGPETQYF
>.|TRBJ1-1|many|TRBV12-3/TRBV12-4
TGTGCCAGCAGTTGGGCGAACACTGAAGCTTTCTTT
CASSWANTEAFF
>.|TRBJ1-2|few|TRBV6-5
TGTGCCAGCAGTTACTCGAAGACGGGGGGGAATGGCTACACCTTC
CASSYSKTGGNGYTF